The rows below give T cell receptor beta chains drawn from one sample of a study of metastatic and nonmetastatic thyroid tumors. TCRdb re-called the PCR reads with MiXCR. The table has about 24,000 clones, around 20% seen once; the top ten hold approximately 8%. The sample consisted of blood. The receptors stem from a female donor with papillary thyroid cancer or a benign thyroid nodule (not recorded which). Some clones in this sample may be carry-over from other donors' samples. Each CDR3 is given with its conserved first and last residue. The order of the fields is J gene, V gene, D gene, clone size, CDR3 protein, CDR3 DNA. A D gene is named only where the DNA matches it firmly. Rows give clone size only sometimes, using once, few, many, or a class for an expanded clone.

J: TRBJ1-2; V: TRBV20-1; D: -; size: -; CDR3: CSARKGGVDHGYTF; DNA: TGCAGTGCTAGAAAGGGGGGTGTAGACCATGGCTACACCTTC
J: TRBJ2-7; V: TRBV7-8; D: TRBD1; size: many; CDR3: CASSSRDRRQSYEQYF; DNA: TGTGCCAGCAGCTCCCGGGACAGGCGACAGTCCTACGAGCAGTACTTC
J: TRBJ1-2; V: TRBV6-8; D: -; size: -; CDR3: CASSGSEAGPYGYTF; DNA: TGTGCCAGCAGTGGATCCGAGGCAGGGCCTTATGGCTACACCTTC
J: TRBJ1-3; V: TRBV2; D: -; size: many; CDR3: CASSERGSGNTIYF; DNA: TGTGCCAGCAGTGAACGAGGCTCAGGAAACACCATATATTTT
J: TRBJ2-7; V: TRBV19; D: -; size: -; CDR3: CASSPTRDTLYDQYF; DNA: TGTGCCAGTAGTCCGACTCGGGACACCTTATACGATCAGTACTTC
J: TRBJ1-5; V: TRBV4-1; D: -; size: many; CDR3: CASRGYGQPQHF; DNA: TGCGCCAGCAGAGGGTATGGTCAGCCCCAGCATTTT
J: TRBJ2-7; V: TRBV28; D: -; size: medium-sized; CDR3: CASSSDIWEQYF; DNA: TGTGCCAGCAGTTCCGACATCTGGGAGCAGTACTTC
J: TRBJ2-1; V: TRBV7-3; D: -; size: -; CDR3: CASSLGGGNEQFF; DNA: TGTGCCAGCAGCCTGGGGGGTGGCAATGAGCAGTTCTTC
J: TRBJ2-7; V: TRBV25-1; D: TRBD2; size: medium-sized; CDR3: CASSELVTSGRLYF; DNA: TGTGCCAGCAGTGAATTGGTTACTAGCGGGAGATTGTACTTC
J: TRBJ2-2; V: TRBV10-1; D: -; size: many; CDR3: CASSESGGNGELFF; DNA: TGCGCCAGCAGTGAGTCGGGGGGTAACGGGGAGCTGTTTTTT
J: TRBJ1-2; V: TRBV27; D: -; size: -; CDR3: CASSLSASYGYTF; DNA: TGTGCCAGCAGTTTATCAGCCAGCTATGGCTACACCTTC
J: TRBJ2-1; V: TRBV6-6; D: -; size: -; CDR3: CASSYPFNGYDEQFF; DNA: TGTGCCAGCAGTTACCCATTTAACGGGTACGATGAGCAGTTCTTC